This TCR beta chain comes out of a study of tumor-infiltrating lymphocytes in primary liver carcinoma. Turning to the study itself: Stage T1-T3 N0M0 and a size of about 4.2 to 10 cm characterized the tumors.

Priming with a constant-region primer yielded TCR beta cDNA from about 540 ng total RNA. ARM-PCR was slightly modified, and three nested multiplex PCR rounds with it gave rise to the TCR beta libraries. TRBV1-TRBV30 forward primers paired with a C-beta reverse primer drove the first two PCR rounds, roughly 10 cycles each. One entry per CDR3 protein, called by TCRdb with MiXCR from the multiplex PCR reads. Here the sample spans roughly 180,000 distinct CDR3 sequences, 60% being singletons. Unsorted whole blood served as the source of blood RNA, and germline DNA was extracted as well. Every patient had chronic HBV infection and was treatment-naive. Germline V gives CDR1 MNHEY, CDR2 SVGAGI. The CDR3 runs 15 residues. J lost 3 bases, V lost 6 bases, and 7 bases had no gene match.

This clonotype was obtained from a man aged 35-49 years with primary liver carcinoma and hepatitis B virus infection. J is TRBJ1-5 and V is TRBV6-5; 8 nucleotides align to TRBD1. The source material was peripheral blood. The CDR3 spells CASSPTGAPNQPQHF. The CDR3 bases are TGTGCCAGCAGCCCGACAGGGGCTCCCAATCAGCCCCAGCATTTT.